The 31 T cell receptor beta chains given below trace back to one sample, sequenced in a study of blood T cell repertoires in COVID-19. Sequencing used immunoSEQ multiplex PCR; TCRdb keeps in-frame clones, though not all of them. The sample has about 370,000 clones, around 87% seen once. The sequencing input was peripheral blood. These receptors were taken from a woman aged 25 to 39 with COVID-19, enrolled during active disease.

The V and J genes are TRBV18 and TRBJ2-7, with 7 bases aligning to TRBD2. V gave up 1 base and J gave up 7 bases; unmatched junction bases: 7. Germline values: CDR1 KGHSH, CDR2 LQKENI. The CDR3 runs to 14 residues. The CDR3 reads CASSPRPGREEQYF. The DNA of the CDR3 is TGTGCCAGCTCACCACGCCCGGGGAGGGAGGAGCAGTACTTC.

CDR3 DNA sequence: TGTGCCAGCAGTCGCCAGCGGGATACGCAGTATTTT. As protein: CASSRQRDTQYF. J is TRBJ2-3 and V is TRBV2, with D maybe TRBD2 (5 bases). The CDR3 is made up of 12 amino acids. CDR1 SNHLY and CDR2 FYNNEI come from the germline V gene. Trimming took 5 bases from V and 6 from J, leaving 9 bases between them.

The V and J genes are TRBV11-3 and TRBJ1-1; D unclear. V was shortened by 1 base and J by 3 bases, with 6 bases between the two germline ends. Germline V gives CDR1 SGHNT, CDR2 YENEEA. The CDR3 has 13 residues. CDR3 protein: CASSLGRYTEAFF. As DNA, the CDR3 is TGTGCCAGCAGCTTAGGCAGATACACTGAAGCTTTCTTT.

The V gene is TRBV6-2 or TRBV6-3, the J gene TRBJ2-7; D not certain. The CDR3 sequence is 12 residues long. Germline V gene data show CDR1 as MNHEY and CDR2 as SVGEGT. V lost 2 bases, J lost 5 bases, and 7 bases lay in between. In DNA form, the CDR3 reads TGTGCCAGCAGTTACGGCCCCCACGAGCAGTACTTC. Its protein is CASSYGPHEQYF.

The chain links TRBV6-1 to TRBJ1-6, with TRBD1 matching 8 bases. There are 17 residues in the CDR3. The V gene's germline CDR1 is MNHNS and CDR2 SASEGT. V was clipped by 4 bases and J by 0 bases; unmatched bases: 5. CDR3 residues: CASSGRTGNSYNSPLHF. The CDR3, as DNA: TGTGCCAGCAGTGGGCGGACAGGGAACTCCTATAATTCACCCCTCCACTTT.

The chain recombines TRBV5-1 with TRBJ2-7; possibly TRBD2 for D (5 bases). V lost 0 bases and J 1 base, leaving 11 bases between the germline ends. From germline, CDR1 is SGHRS and CDR2 YFSETQ. This CDR3 contains 15 residues. The CDR3 loop is CASSLGASGSYEQYF. As DNA, the CDR3 is TGCGCCAGCAGCTTGGGAGCGTCGGGATCCTACGAGCAGTACTTC.

V gene TRBV5-1 combines with J gene TRBJ1-2; TRBD1 aligns across 7 bases. V shed 1 base, J shed 2 bases, and the junction held 5 bases outside the gene matches. This CDR3 contains 15 residues. The V gene's germline CDR1 is SGHRS and CDR2 YFSETQ. The DNA of the CDR3 is TGCGCCAGCAGCTTGCAATCGGGACAGAACTATGGCTACACCTTC. Its translation is CASSLQSGQNYGYTF.

Here the CDR3 reads CASSRRLGGGYEQYF. The CDR3 nucleotides read TGTGCCAGCAGCAGGCGGTTGGGAGGGGGCTACGAGCAGTACTTC. J is TRBJ2-7 and V is TRBV7-2; TRBD2 might be the D (7 bases). Germline-derived CDR1 and CDR2 are SGHTA and FQGNSA. Between the trimmed V and J ends, which lost 5 bases and 3 bases, there was a span of 17 bases. The length of the CDR3 is 15 residues.

V is TRBV19 and J is TRBJ1-2; D perhaps matches TRBD1 (5 bases). Per germline, CDR1 LNHDA and CDR2 SQIVND (reference sequence). The CDR3 contains 14 residues. The V end was cut by 3 bases, the J end by 3 bases, with 11 bases between. CDR3 amino acids: CASSIRGTDYGYTF. CDR3 DNA: TGTGCCAGTAGTATTCGCGGGACGGACTATGGCTACACCTTC.

The V gene is TRBV7-9, the J gene TRBJ2-1, with D hard to call. The ends were cut back, 1 base at V and 2 bases at J, with 9 bases in the middle. The CDR3 is 15 residues long. Germline CDR1 is SEHNR and CDR2 is FQNEAQ (reference sequence). In nucleotides, the CDR3 is TGTGCCAGCAGCTTAGGAGTCCTCCCCTACAATGAGCAGTTCTTC. It specifies CASSLGVLPYNEQFF. Drawing the rest from reference TRBV7-9 and TRBJ2-1, the complete variable domain is DTGVSQNPRHKITKRGQNVTFRCDPISEHNRLYWYRQTLGQGPEFLTYFQNEAQLEKSRLLSDRFSAERPKGSFSTLEIQRTEQGDSAMYLCASSLGVLPYNEQFFGPGTRLTVL.

J is TRBJ2-2 and V is TRBV30, with 7 nucleotides matching TRBD1. The CDR3 contains 15 residues. V lost 5 bases to trimming and J lost 1 base; unmatched junction nucleotides: 7. Germline CDR1 GTSNPN, CDR2 SVGIG (reference sequence). CDR3: CAWDPGQKNTGELFF. CDR3 nucleotide sequence: TGTGCCTGGGATCCGGGACAGAAGAACACCGGGGAGCTGTTTTTT.

The chain uses TRBV4-3 and TRBJ2-1, with TRBD2 matching over 8 bases. The CDR3 consists of 16 residues. J gave up 0 bases and V 8 bases, and 9 bases lay outside the gene matches. Germline assignment: CDR1 LGHNA and CDR2 YSLEER. The DNA for the CDR3 is TGCGCCAGCTCTTGGACTAGCCGGAACTCCTACAATGAGCAGTTCTTC. Translated: CASSWTSRNSYNEQFF.

In this sample, this clone turned up once. This rearrangement joins TRBV19 to TRBJ2-3; TRBD1 aligns across 9 bases. Germline values: CDR1 LNHDA, CDR2 SQIVND (reference sequence). Germline trimming cut 7 bases from V and 5 bases from J; bases unmatched to any gene: 4. The CDR3 is 13 amino acids. The chain's CDR3 is CASNRGLLDTQYF. For the CDR3, the DNA is TGTGCCAGTAACAGGGGGCTATTAGATACGCAGTATTTT.

The rearrangement links TRBV4-2 to TRBJ2-1; D not certain. The CDR3 length is 13 residues. V dropped 4 bases and J dropped 5 bases, with 9 bases sitting between them. CDR1 and CDR2 from the germline V gene are LGHNA and YNFKEQ. The CDR3 protein is CASSPPTNNEQFF. The CDR3 DNA sequence: TGTGCCAGCAGCCCCCCTACTAACAATGAGCAGTTCTTC.

This clone was seen more than once but under ten times. This chain uses TRBV25-1 with TRBJ1-1; D may be TRBD1 (5 bases). In germline, CDR1 is MGHDK, CDR2 SYGVNS. The V and J ends lost 4 bases and 0 bases respectively, with 9 bases between them. CDR3 length: 14 residues. The CDR3 DNA follows: TGTGCCAGCAGTGCAGCAGGGATGAACACTGAAGCTTTCTTT. This codes for CASSAAGMNTEAFF.

The genes are TRBV2 and TRBJ1-2, with 7 bases aligning to TRBD1. CDR1 is SNHLY, CDR2 FYNNEI, per germline. CDR3 length equals 13 residues. Trimming removed 2 bases from V and 4 bases from J; junction bases left unmatched: 1. CDR3 protein: CASSEPGGYGYTF. The DNA of the CDR3 is TGTGCCAGCAGTGAACCAGGGGGCTATGGCTACACCTTC. Combining the CDR3 with reference TRBV2 and TRBJ1-2 gives the whole variable domain EPEVTQTPSHQVTQMGQEVILRCVPISNHLYFYWYRQILGQKVEFLVSFYNNEISEKSEIFDDQFSVERPDGSNFTLKIRSTKLEDSAMYFCASSEPGGYGYTFGSGTRLTVV.

The CDR3 protein is CASSLRPTGDNEQFF. The CDR3 DNA sequence: TGTGCCAGCAGCTTAAGACCCACAGGTGACAATGAGCAGTTCTTC. The chain employs TRBV7-8 and TRBJ2-1, with D perhaps matching TRBD1 (5 bases). Germline V gene lookup returns CDR1 SGHVS and CDR2 FQNEAQ. This CDR3 spans 15 amino acids. Trimming took off 2 bases at V and 5 bases at J, with 13 bases between the two ends.

The gene calls are TRBV7-3 and TRBJ2-3, with D perhaps matching TRBD1 (6 bases). This CDR3 is built from 14 residues. The germline V gene encodes CDR1 SGHTA and CDR2 FQGTGA. V dropped 5 bases and J dropped 2 bases, with 11 bases sitting between them. The CDR3 loop is CASSLRGTTDTQYF. In DNA, the CDR3 is TGTGCCAGCAGCCTCAGGGGCACCACAGATACGCAGTATTTT.

The chain is built from TRBV21-1 and TRBJ2-5; TRBD2 is the table's D call, not checked against the DNA. TRBV21-1 is given as a pseudogene. The CDR3 has 14 amino acids. The CDR3, as DNA: TGTGCCAGCTGCGGGTACCGGTACCAAGAGACCCAGTACTTC. Translation: CASCGYRYQETQYF.

The V call is TRBV9, the J call TRBJ2-7; perhaps TRBD2 as D (5 bases). CDR1 and CDR2 from the germline V gene are SGDLS and YYNGEE. The CDR3 is 13 residues long. Trimming took off 4 bases at V and 2 bases at J, with 10 bases between the two ends. The CDR3 sequence is CASSPEVPYEQYF. The CDR3, as DNA: TGTGCCAGCAGCCCGGAGGTGCCCTACGAGCAGTACTTC.

This chain joins TRBV5-1 and TRBJ1-2; tentative D call: TRBD1 (6 bases). Trimming removed 3 bases at V and 4 bases at J, with 13 bases between. This CDR3 is built from 14 residues. Germline V gives CDR1 SGHRS, CDR2 YFSETQ. The CDR3 loop is CASSSWGRGYGYTF. CDR3 in DNA: TGCGCCAGCAGCTCTTGGGGGCGCGGCTATGGCTACACCTTC.

V is TRBV5-6 and J is TRBJ2-1; 13 positions agree with TRBD2. Germline V gene sequence: CDR1 SGHDT, CDR2 YYEEEE. CDR3 length equals 16 residues. V shed 2 bases, J shed 5 bases, and the junction held 4 bases outside the gene matches. CDR3 residues: CASSFRTSGSHNEQFF. The CDR3 nucleotides are TGTGCCAGCAGCTTTAGGACTAGCGGGAGCCACAATGAGCAGTTCTTC.

The rearrangement links TRBV27 to TRBJ2-5; TRBD1 aligns across 9 bases. This CDR3 has 15 amino acids. After removal of 5 bases from V and 2 bases from J, the junction contained 6 bases not matched to a gene. The germline V gene has CDR1 MNHEY and CDR2 SMNVEV (reference sequence). CDR3: CASSQGQGSQETQYF. The CDR3 bases are TGTGCCAGCAGTCAAGGACAGGGGAGTCAAGAGACCCAGTACTTC.

V gene TRBV24-1 combines with J gene TRBJ2-2, with 7 bases that match TRBD1. CDR3 length: 14 residues. Germline loops: CDR1 KGHDR, CDR2 SFDVKD. V trimming: 0 bases; J trimming: 7 bases; junction bases outside the gene matches: 1. The CDR3 spells CATSDLQGDGELFF. Here the CDR3 DNA reads TGTGCCACCAGTGATTTGCAGGGGGACGGGGAGCTGTTTTTT.

This chain links TRBV9 with TRBJ1-2; TRBD1 agrees at 8 bases. Germline CDR1 is SGDLS and CDR2 is YYNGEE. The CDR3 runs 17 residues. The V gene end was trimmed by 3 bases and the J gene end by 2 bases; junction bases not matched to a gene: 12. CDR3 DNA: TGTGCCAGCAGCGGTCCTCTTTCCAGACAGGGGAACTATGGCTACACCTTC. Encoded protein: CASSGPLSRQGNYGYTF.

The V and J genes are TRBV10-3 and TRBJ2-5; 7 bases agree with TRBD1. Losses at the gene ends were 6 bases for V and 5 bases for J; bases not matched to a gene: 15. Germline lookup yields CDR1 ENHRY and CDR2 SYGVKD. The CDR3 runs to 16 residues. The CDR3 protein is CAISREGGGFAETQYF. The CDR3 coding sequence is TGTGCCATCAGCAGAGAAGGGGGCGGATTCGCTGAGACCCAGTACTTC.

The chain couples TRBV28 to TRBJ2-7; the D gene is possibly TRBD1 (5 bases). This CDR3 has 12 amino acids. The V gene's germline CDR1 is MDHEN and CDR2 SYDVKM. Between the trimmed V and J ends, which lost 11 bases and 5 bases, there was a span of 16 bases. In DNA, the CDR3 is TGTGCCGTACCCGAAGGGGTCCACGAGCAGTACTTC. Translating gives CAVPEGVHEQYF. The full variable domain, with the rest looked up from reference TRBV28 and TRBJ2-7, is DVKVTQSSRYLVKRTGEKVFLECVQDMDHENMFWYRQDPGLGLRLIYFSYDVKMKEKGDIPEGYSVSREKKERFSLILESASTNQTSMYLCAVPEGVHEQYFGPGTRLTVT.

This clone was detected once. V usage is TRBV28 and J usage is TRBJ1-3; 11 bases are a match to TRBD1. V was clipped by 6 bases and J by 0 bases; unmatched bases: 4. Germline-derived CDR1 and CDR2 are MDHEN and SYDVKM. The CDR3 runs to 16 residues. The CDR3 nucleotides are TGTGCCAGCAGGTCGGACAGGGGGCCCTCTGGAAACACCATATATTTT. This codes for CASRSDRGPSGNTIYF.

V is TRBV15 and J is TRBJ2-7, with D perhaps TRBD2 (6 bases). Germline CDR1 is LNHNV and CDR2 is YYDKDF (reference sequence). V lost 6 bases and J lost 2, with 11 bases in between. There are 13 residues in the CDR3. The CDR3 reads CATREEGAYEQYF. In DNA form, the CDR3 reads TGTGCCACCAGGGAGGAGGGAGCCTACGAGCAGTACTTC.

V gene TRBV2 combines with J gene TRBJ1-5, with a tentative D call TRBD1 (5 bases). Trimming removed 7 bases from V and 0 bases from J, with 16 bases in between. The CDR3 consists of 16 residues. Germline lookup yields CDR1 SNHLY and CDR2 FYNNEI. The CDR3 spells CASTKLGGDSNQPQHF. The CDR3 nucleotides are TGTGCCAGCACCAAACTAGGAGGGGATAGCAATCAGCCCCAGCATTTT.

The rearrangement uses TRBV7-8 and TRBJ1-5; D gene uncertain. Trimming cost V 3 bases and J 0 bases, with 21 bases left between them. Germline lookup yields CDR1 SGHVS and CDR2 FQNEAQ. The length of the CDR3 is 19 residues. CDR3 sequence reads: CASSLRVGPAQYSNQPQHF. The CDR3, as DNA: TGTGCCAGCAGCTTGAGGGTCGGGCCAGCTCAGTATAGCAATCAGCCCCAGCATTTT.